The 27 T cell receptor beta chains listed next were all sequenced from one sample in a study of blood T cell repertoires in COVID-19. Clones were sequenced by immunoSEQ multiplex PCR, and TCRdb holds only the in-frame ones, with some missing. The repertoire consists of 200,000 to 250,000 clones, with more than 80% occurring once and the leading ten covering 2.7%. Sequenced input: peripheral blood. Source of these receptors: a man younger than 40 with COVID-19, enrolled during active disease.

The CDR3 region has the DNA TGTGCCAGCAGCTTTTTAGCAGGCAGGGGGCAAAATGAGGATAGCAATCAGCCCCAGCATTTT. Amino acid sequence: CASSFLAGRGQNEDSNQPQHF. This chain connects TRBV7-4 to TRBJ1-5; 8 nucleotides line up with TRBD1. V shed 3 bases and J 0 bases; nucleotides not matched to a gene: 19. This CDR3 comprises 21 residues. CDR1 and CDR2 from the germline V gene are SGHVT and SQSDAQ.

The chain recombines TRBV5-4 with TRBJ1-2; TRBD1 agrees at 8 bases. CDR1 and CDR2 (germline): SGHNT, YYREEE (reference sequence). V dropped 1 base and J dropped 4; count of bases not matched to a gene: 3. The CDR3 is 14 amino acids. The CDR3 region is CASSLTGGGYGYTF. CDR3 DNA: TGTGCCAGCAGCTTGACAGGGGGAGGCTATGGCTACACCTTC.

This rearrangement joins TRBV7-8 to TRBJ2-3; 8 bases are shared with TRBD2. Germline lookup yields CDR1 SGHVS and CDR2 FQNEAQ. Losses at the gene ends were 1 base for V and 2 bases for J; bases not matched to a gene: 11. The CDR3 extends over 18 amino acids. CDR3 nucleotide sequence: TGTGCCAGCAGCTTAGTTGCCACCGGGACTAGGGACACAGATACGCAGTATTTT. It codes for CASSLVATGTRDTDTQYF.

This clone was counted a single time. The genes are TRBV18 and TRBJ1-1; unclear D gene. V lost 3 bases to trimming and J lost 5 bases, with 16 bases between them. This CDR3 contains 15 residues. Germline assignment: CDR1 KGHSH and CDR2 LQKENI. The DNA of the CDR3 is TGTGCCAGCTCACCGAGGAGGGTAGGAGCTACTGAAGCTTTCTTT. Protein product: CASSPRRVGATEAFF.

The chain is built from TRBV13 and TRBJ2-7; D is undetermined. The germline V gene encodes CDR1 PRHDT and CDR2 FYEKMQ (reference sequence). The CDR3 contains 12 residues. The V gene lost 2 bases and the J gene lost 4 bases, with 6 bases spanning the gap. This CDR3 is CASSLRQYEQYF. CDR3 coding DNA: TGTGCCAGCAGCTTACGACAATACGAGCAGTACTTC.

V gene TRBV6-5 combines with J gene TRBJ2-5; D is undetermined. The germline CDR1 and CDR2 sequences are MNHEY and SVGAGI. The CDR3 loop spans 13 amino acids. V dropped 7 bases and J dropped 1 base, with 10 bases sitting between them. The CDR3, as DNA: TGTGCCAGCATGGTGCGGCCCCAAGAGACCCAGTACTTC. This translates into CASMVRPQETQYF.

This clone was observed once. J is TRBJ1-2 and V is TRBV7-2; no reliable D call. V lost 5 bases, J lost 6 bases, and 25 bases lay in between. This CDR3 has 17 amino acids. Germline CDR1 is SGHTA and CDR2 is FQGNSA. As DNA, the CDR3 is TGTGCCAGCAGCCCCCGGGAGAAGGGCCCCCTAACTCATGGCTACACCTTC. Translated, it gives CASSPREKGPLTHGYTF.

The chain couples TRBV4-1 to TRBJ2-3, with no clear D. Germline V CDR1 and CDR2: MGHRA, YSYEKL. The V end lost 4 bases, the J end lost 2 bases, and 19 bases lay between the germline ends. The CDR3 covers 17 residues. CDR3 residues: CASSPPPIDVDTDTQYF. CDR3 coding DNA: TGCGCCAGCAGCCCACCTCCCATAGATGTTGACACAGATACGCAGTATTTT.

This clone came up once. The CDR3 bases are TGTGCCACCAGTGATTTGACAAACAGAACGAACACTGAAGCTTTCTTT. This sequence encodes CATSDLTNRTNTEAFF. V and J are TRBV24-1 and TRBJ1-1, with D unresolved. Per the germline V gene, CDR1 is KGHDR and CDR2 is SFDVKD. V lost 0 bases and J 1 base, leaving 11 bases between the germline ends. The CDR3 is made up of 16 amino acids.

This clone has a single count. This sequence joins TRBV7-9 and TRBJ2-5, with 10 bases identical to TRBD2. The V gene's germline CDR1 is SEHNR and CDR2 FQNEAQ (reference sequence). Trimming at V came to 7 bases and at J to 7 bases, leaving 21 bases not matched to a gene. This CDR3 spans 18 amino acids. CDR3 amino acids: CASTGGTGTSVRFGTQYF. The CDR3 nucleotides read TGTGCCAGCACAGGAGGAACAGGGACTAGCGTACGATTTGGGACCCAGTACTTC.

The V gene is TRBV7-9, the J gene TRBJ2-3, with TRBD2 matching 14 bases. The CDR3 extends over 18 amino acids. Per the germline V gene, CDR1 is SEHNR and CDR2 is FQNEAQ (reference sequence). The junction had 11 bases not matched to a gene; V was cut back by 5 bases and J by 4 bases. DNA of the CDR3: TGTGCCAGCAGCCTTAGGACTAGCGGGAGGTACACAGCAGATACGCAGTATTTT. It encodes CASSLRTSGRYTADTQYF.

V and J are TRBV18 and TRBJ2-7, with D possibly being TRBD2 (6 bases). CDR3 length: 18 residues. The V end lost 3 bases, the J end lost 4 bases, and 25 bases lay between the germline ends. Germline V CDR1 and CDR2: KGHSH, LQKENI. The CDR3, as DNA: TGTGCCAGCTCACCCTCCAGGGTGATCGGGAGCCTGAATTACGAGCAGTACTTC. Protein sequence: CASSPSRVIGSLNYEQYF.

The genes are TRBV7-3 and TRBJ1-6, with unresolved D. The CDR3 consists of 14 residues. Germline values: CDR1 SGHTA, CDR2 FQGTGA. V gave up 2 bases and J gave up 7 bases, with 9 bases separating them. The CDR3 bases are TGTGCCAGCAGCTTAGAGACACGCAATTCACCCCTCCACTTT. The encoded protein is CASSLETRNSPLHF.

The chain employs TRBV7-3 and TRBJ2-3, with D unresolved. Per germline, CDR1 SGHTA and CDR2 FQGTGA. V lost 3 bases and J lost 6, with 10 bases in between. This CDR3 has 13 residues. DNA for the CDR3: TGTGCCAGCAGCTTGGCCCTCTCGGATACGCAGTATTTT. It codes for CASSLALSDTQYF.

The chain combines TRBV7-8 with TRBJ2-7; TRBD1 might be the D (5 bases). The CDR3 is 15 amino acids. CDR1 and CDR2 (germline): SGHVS, FQNEAQ. V gave up 1 base and J gave up 0 bases, with 10 bases separating them. For the CDR3, the DNA is TGTGCCAGCAGCTTAGAGGGGATGAGCTCCTACGAGCAGTACTTC. This encodes CASSLEGMSSYEQYF.

V is TRBV19 and J is TRBJ1-1, with D perhaps matching TRBD1 (6 bases). The CDR3 loop spans 19 amino acids. Trimming stripped 5 bases from V and 1 base from J, with 26 bases between. Germline V gene lookup returns CDR1 LNHDA and CDR2 SQIVND (reference sequence). CDR3 region: CASSLRTHRVKKRNTEAFF. In DNA form, the CDR3 reads TGTGCCAGTAGTCTCCGGACCCACAGGGTTAAAAAAAGGAACACTGAAGCTTTCTTT.

The gene calls are TRBV29-1 and TRBJ1-2, with D maybe TRBD1 (6 bases). CDR3 length: 13 amino acids. Germline CDR1 is SQVTM and CDR2 is ANQGSEA. V lost 5 bases and J 2 bases, leaving 12 bases between the germline ends. CDR3 sequence: CSVQGRANYGYTF. Here the CDR3 DNA reads TGCAGCGTTCAGGGGAGGGCCAACTATGGCTACACCTTC. Together with reference TRBV29-1 and TRBJ1-2, the CDR3 gives the full variable domain: SAVISQKPSRDICQRGTSLTIQCQVDSQVTMMFWYRQQPGQSLTLIATANQGSEATYESGFVIDKFPISRPNLTFSTLTVSNMSPEDSSIYLCSVQGRANYGYTFGSGTRLTVV.

The chain recombines TRBV27 with TRBJ1-6; D is possibly TRBD1 (5 bases). Trimming removed 5 bases from V and 13 bases from J, with 12 bases in between. The CDR3 extends over 12 amino acids. Germline CDR1 MNHEY, CDR2 SMNVEV (reference sequence). In DNA form, the CDR3 reads TGTGCCAGCAGTCCCCGGGGGGAGCCCCTCCACTTT. Translated: CASSPRGEPLHF.

The gene calls are TRBV9 and TRBJ1-1; 9 bases line up with TRBD1. Germline-derived CDR1 and CDR2 are SGDLS and YYNGEE. Losses at the gene ends were 0 bases for V and 1 base for J; bases not matched to a gene: 4. The CDR3 extends over 16 amino acids. The CDR3 protein is CASSVEDRGWNTEAFF. CDR3 nucleotide sequence: TGTGCCAGCAGCGTAGAGGACAGGGGCTGGAACACTGAAGCTTTCTTT.

Here the CDR3 reads CASSPVSAASSYNEQFF. The CDR3 DNA follows: TGTGCCAGCAGCCCCGTGTCTGCGGCCAGCTCCTACAATGAGCAGTTCTTC. This chain connects TRBV7-8 to TRBJ2-1, with D hard to call. The CDR3 sequence is 17 residues long. CDR1 is SGHVS and CDR2 is FQNEAQ in the germline V gene. V was pared by 5 bases and J by 0 bases, with 17 bases between.

This chain links TRBV7-9 with TRBJ2-7, with TRBD1 as a possible D gene (6 bases). V was clipped by 5 bases and J by 6 bases, with 14 bases between them. Germline-derived CDR1 and CDR2 are SEHNR and FQNEAQ (reference sequence). CDR3 size: 13 residues. CDR3 nucleotides: TGTGCCAGCAGCCCAGGGTCAGGGGCCGAGCAGTACTTC. As protein: CASSPGSGAEQYF.

V is TRBV4-2 and J is TRBJ1-2; a possible D gene is TRBD1 (6 bases). In germline, CDR1 is LGHNA, CDR2 YNFKEQ. V was cut by 4 bases and J by 10 bases, with 13 bases left in between. The CDR3 spans 12 residues. The CDR3 DNA reads as TGTGCCAGCAGCCCCATGGACAGAGCCTACACCTTC. It codes for CASSPMDRAYTF.

The V call is TRBV28, the J call TRBJ1-5; 11 nucleotides match TRBD1. The CDR3 contains 13 residues. V shed 7 bases, J shed 7 bases, and the junction held 3 bases outside the gene matches. In germline, CDR1 is MDHEN, CDR2 SYDVKM. The CDR3 coding sequence is TGTGCCAGCACCGGACAGGGGGCACAGCCCCAGCATTTT. Encoded protein: CASTGQGAQPQHF.

The chain uses TRBV2 and TRBJ1-1; 7 bases are a match to TRBD1. The CDR3 loop spans 14 amino acids. Germline loops: CDR1 SNHLY, CDR2 FYNNEI. The V segment lost 6 bases and the J segment 2 bases; nucleotides outside the gene matches: 6. CDR3 in DNA: TGTGCCAGCAGGAAACAGGGGACAAACACTGAAGCTTTCTTT. The encoded protein is CASRKQGTNTEAFF.

The J gene is TRBJ2-3, the V gene TRBV27, with TRBD1 matching over 8 bases. The V gene's germline CDR1 is MNHEY and CDR2 SMNVEV (reference sequence). V lost 7 bases, J lost 3 bases, and 6 bases stayed unmatched. This CDR3 is 14 amino acids long. The CDR3 region is CASNDRGITDTQYF. The CDR3 DNA follows: TGTGCCAGCAACGACAGGGGTATTACAGATACGCAGTATTTT.

V is TRBV3-1 (or the pseudogene TRBV3-2) and J is TRBJ1-2; maybe TRBD1 (6 bases). This CDR3 is built from 16 residues. Germline V gene sequence: CDR1 LGHDT, CDR2 YNNKEL (reference sequence). The V end was cut by 1 base, the J end by 3 bases, with 15 bases between. CDR3 in DNA: TGTGCCAGCAGCCAAGCGGTACAGGGAGTGCACTATGGCTACACCTTC. Translation: CASSQAVQGVHYGYTF.

The rearrangement joins TRBV25-1 to TRBJ1-1; D unclear. The ends were cut back, 4 bases at V and 8 bases at J, with 14 bases in the middle. CDR3 size: 13 residues. CDR1 and CDR2 (germline): MGHDK, SYGVNS. CDR3 DNA sequence: TGTGCCAGCAGTGGAAGACATCTCGAGGAAGCTTTCTTT. Amino acids: CASSGRHLEEAFF.